The clone carrying this TCR beta chain was counted a few times. Its antigen is not known. This specimen comes from a study of cytomegalovirus exposure and HLA in healthy donors. CDR1 is SGHRS, CDR2 YFSETQ, per germline. There are 14 residues in the CDR3. V trimming: 8 bases; J trimming: 2 bases; junction bases outside the gene matches: 7. PCR employed 60 Vbeta and 13 Jbeta primers. Some clones are missing from TCRdb's copy, which holds only in-frame ones; the method was immunoSEQ multiplex PCR. The sample consists of about 120,000 clones, around 79% of them appearing once. The study's findings and limits: Most observed TCR sequences were rare, whereas some public TCRs were detected in many donors.

The sequence derives from a woman aged 18-30 years in good health and CMV-seronegative. V and J are TRBV5-1 and TRBJ2-5, with 9 bases matching TRBD1. Sequenced: PBMCs. CDR3 nucleotide sequence: TGCGCCAGTTCCGGGACAGGGTTACAAGAGACCCAGTACTTC. Residues: CASSGTGLQETQYF.